A selection of T cell receptor beta chains follows, all from one sample in a study of beta chain features in type 1 diabetes. Sequencing was performed with immunoSEQ multiplex PCR; in TCRdb, only in-frame clones are kept and a portion is missing. The table has 20,000 to 25,000 clones, 69% seen once; the top ten hold 4% to 4.5%. The sequenced sample was Tregs from blood. These receptors were obtained from a man younger than 30 with type 1 diabetes. Both conserved end residues are part of each CDR3. A D gene is named only where the DNA matches it firmly. Where a row states a size, it is once, few, many or the class of an expanded clone; other rows omit it.

d_call,clone_size,j_call,v_call,cdr3_aa,cdr3_nt
TRBD1,.,TRBJ1-5,TRBV18,CASSPGQVSGNQPQHF,TGTGCCAGCTCACCCGGACAGGTTAGCGGTAATCAGCCCCAGCATTTT
.,.,TRBJ2-3,TRBV5-6,CASSLSRAQYF,TGTGCCAGCAGCTTGTCCAGGGCGCAGTATTTT
.,.,TRBJ2-5,TRBV19,CASSFQETQYF,TGTGCCAGTAGCTTCCAAGAGACCCAGTACTTC
.,.,TRBJ2-5,TRBV14,CASSQLGQETQYF,TGTGCCAGCAGCCAACTCGGGCAAGAGACCCAGTACTTC
.,.,TRBJ2-1,TRBV11-2,CASSLKNGEQFF,TGTGCCAGCAGCTTAAAGAACGGGGAGCAGTTCTTC
TRBD1,.,TRBJ1-4,TRBV2,CASSPDRDEKLFF,TGTGCCAGCAGTCCAGACAGGGATGAAAAACTGTTTTTT
.,.,TRBJ1-3,TRBV5-1,CASSLALQGSGNTIYF,TGCGCCAGCAGCTTGGCTCTACAGGGCTCTGGAAACACCATATATTTT
TRBD1,few,TRBJ1-3,TRBV28,CASRESDRVGDTIYF,TGTGCCAGCAGAGAATCGGACAGGGTCGGAGACACCATATATTTT
TRBD1,.,TRBJ2-7,TRBV7-2,CASSLMGQGYEQYF,TGTGCCAGCAGCTTAATGGGACAGGGGTACGAGCAGTACTTC
.,.,TRBJ2-1,TRBV18,CASSPPSQYNNEQFF,TGTGCCAGCTCACCACCGTCACAGTATAACAATGAGCAGTTCTTC
TRBD1,medium-sized,TRBJ1-1,TRBV10-3,CAISAGQGIAFF,TGTGCCATCAGTGCAGGACAGGGGATAGCTTTCTTT
.,.,TRBJ1-1,TRBV30,CAWTGGYTEAFF,TGTGCCTGGACCGGGGGGTACACTGAAGCTTTCTTT
.,.,TRBJ2-4,TRBV5-1,CASSPSLAGWAKNIQYF,TGCGCCAGCAGCCCCTCGTTGGCAGGCTGGGCCAAAAACATTCAGTACTTC
TRBD2,.,TRBJ2-1,TRBV10-3,CASRGTSGLGVEQFF,TGTGCCTCCAGGGGGACTAGCGGCCTGGGGGTTGAGCAGTTCTTC
TRBD1,once,TRBJ2-5,TRBV5-4,CASSLEGWDSQETQYF,TGTGCCAGCAGCTTGGAGGGGTGGGACAGCCAAGAGACCCAGTACTTC
.,.,TRBJ1-4,TRBV19,CASSIIGKLFF,TGTGCCAGTAGTATAATCGGAAAACTGTTTTTT
.,few,TRBJ2-1,TRBV5-1,CASSSPGAGGHEQFF,TGCGCCAGCAGCTCACCGGGAGCCGGGGGGCATGAGCAGTTCTTC
TRBD1,.,TRBJ1-1,TRBV29-1,CSVRTGNTEAFF,TGCAGCGTTAGGACAGGGAACACTGAAGCTTTCTTT
TRBD1,few,TRBJ2-2,TRBV2,CASTFGTVNTGELFF,TGTGCCAGCACCTTTGGGACAGTGAACACCGGGGAGCTGTTTTTT
.,.,TRBJ2-7,TRBV5-1,CASSLQSIYEQYF,TGCGCCAGCAGCTTGCAGTCAATCTACGAGCAGTACTTC
.,.,TRBJ1-2,TRBV7-2,CASSPGQIQGGYTF,TGTGCCAGCAGCCCAGGACAGATCCAGGGAGGCTACACCTTC
TRBD2,.,TRBJ2-1,TRBV5-1,CASSLRSSGDNEQFF,TGCGCCAGCAGCTTGCGTTCTAGCGGGGACAATGAGCAGTTCTTC
.,few,TRBJ1-1,TRBV14,CASSPTSRVVGAFF,TGTGCCAGCAGCCCCACGAGCCGGGTCGTCGGAGCTTTCTTT
.,.,TRBJ2-3,TRBV9,CASSTRTSTDTQYF,TGTGCCAGCAGCACGCGGACTAGCACAGATACGCAGTATTTT
.,.,TRBJ2-3,TRBV11-2,CASSPVGPISTDTQYF,TGTGCCAGCAGCCCAGTTGGGCCGATTAGCACAGATACGCAGTATTTT
.,.,TRBJ1-4,TRBV27,CASSRDNGDLSNEKLFF,TGTGCCAGCAGTCGGGACAACGGGGATCTTTCTAATGAAAAACTGTTTTTT
TRBD2,.,TRBJ2-5,TRBV9,CASSVGLAGGETQYF,TGTGCCAGCAGCGTCGGACTAGCGGGAGGGGAGACCCAGTACTTC
.,.,TRBJ1-1,TRBV5-1,CASSSQGWAFF,TGCGCCAGCAGCTCACAGGGCTGGGCTTTCTTT
TRBD2,once,TRBJ2-3,TRBV11-2,CASSLKVGSGRRFADTQYF,TGTGCCAGCAGCTTAAAGGTCGGTAGCGGGAGGAGGTTCGCAGATACGCAGTATTTT
.,.,TRBJ1-4,TRBV28,CASSSKRGGRVKLFF,TGTGCCAGCAGTTCAAAGAGGGGGGGGAGGGTAAAACTGTTTTTT
.,.,TRBJ2-5,TRBV21-1,CASSRDQETQYF,TGTGCCAGCAGCCGGGACCAAGAGACCCAGTACTTC
.,few,TRBJ2-7,TRBV7-2,CASSQQGNEQYF,TGTGCCAGCAGCCAACAGGGAAACGAGCAGTACTTC
TRBD1,.,TRBJ2-6,TRBV11-2,CASSLRTGQDGTGANVLTF,TGTGCCAGCAGCCTACGGACCGGACAGGACGGTACTGGGGCCAACGTCCTGACTTTC
.,.,TRBJ1-1,TRBV29-1,CSVEINMNTEAFF,TGCAGCGTTGAAATTAACATGAACACTGAAGCTTTCTTT
.,.,TRBJ1-3,TRBV6-6,CASSYTHRGNTIYF,TGTGCCAGCAGTTACACACACAGGGGAAACACCATATATTTT